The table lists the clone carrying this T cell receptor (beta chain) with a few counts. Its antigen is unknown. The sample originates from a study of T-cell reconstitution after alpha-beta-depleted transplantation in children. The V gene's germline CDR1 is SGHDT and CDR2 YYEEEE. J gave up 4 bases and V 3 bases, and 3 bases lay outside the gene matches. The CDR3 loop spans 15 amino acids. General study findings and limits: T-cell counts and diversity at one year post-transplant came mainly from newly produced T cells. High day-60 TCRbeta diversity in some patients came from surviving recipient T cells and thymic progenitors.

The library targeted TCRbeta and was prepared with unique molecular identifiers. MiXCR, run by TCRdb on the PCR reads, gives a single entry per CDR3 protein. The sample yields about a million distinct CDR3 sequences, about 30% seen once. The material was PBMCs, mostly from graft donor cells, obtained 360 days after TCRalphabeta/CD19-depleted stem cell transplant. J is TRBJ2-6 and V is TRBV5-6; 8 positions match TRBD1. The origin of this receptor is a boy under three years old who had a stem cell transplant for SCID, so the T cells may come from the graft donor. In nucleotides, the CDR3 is TGTGCCAGCAGCTGGACAGGGACCGGGGCCAACGTCCTGACTTTC. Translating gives CASSWTGTGANVLTF.